This is a list of T cell receptor beta chains from one sample in a study of CD8 T cells in ankylosing spondylitis. TCRdb processed the 5' RACE reads anew with MiXCR; each CDR3 protein has one entry. The table shows some 240,000 distinct CDR3 sequences, with 18% occurring only once. Sequencing used blood, either unsorted or a sorted T cell fraction (not recorded which). The receptors come from a male donor with ankylosing spondylitis or in good health (not recorded which). Both conserved end residues are part of each CDR3. A D gene is named only where the DNA matches it firmly. Size is omitted from some rows. Given values are once, few, many or a class for expanded clones.

V gene: TRBV6-2/TRBV6-3; CDR3 length: 14; J gene: TRBJ2-2; clone size: few; D gene: TRBD1; CDR3 DNA: TGTGCCAGCAGCGAGACAGGGGCCACCGGGGAGCTGTTTTTT; CDR3 protein: CASSETGATGELFF
V gene: TRBV29-1; CDR3 length: 14; J gene: TRBJ1-2; clone size: .; D gene: .; CDR3 DNA: TGCAGCGTTGAAGATCCCGCCAGAAACTATGGCTACACCTTC; CDR3 protein: CSVEDPARNYGYTF
V gene: TRBV4-3; CDR3 length: 15; J gene: TRBJ2-2; clone size: many; D gene: TRBD2; CDR3 DNA: TGCGCCAGCAGCCAAGGGCTAGCGGGCACCGGGGAGCTGTTTTTT; CDR3 protein: CASSQGLAGTGELFF
V gene: TRBV4-1; CDR3 length: 18; J gene: TRBJ2-5; clone size: .; D gene: .; CDR3 DNA: TGCGCCAGCAGCCACGGGGGATCCGGGACGGTCGCTTTCGAGACCCAGTACTTC; CDR3 protein: CASSHGGSGTVAFETQYF
V gene: TRBV12-3/TRBV12-4; CDR3 length: 14; J gene: TRBJ2-5; clone size: .; D gene: .; CDR3 DNA: TGTGCCAGCAGTGGGCGCAGTGGTGGTTGGACCCAGTACTTC; CDR3 protein: CASSGRSGGWTQYF
V gene: TRBV27; CDR3 length: 13; J gene: TRBJ2-7; clone size: .; D gene: .; CDR3 DNA: TGTGCCACCCTTGGACACGGACGGTACGAGCAGTACTTC; CDR3 protein: CATLGHGRYEQYF
V gene: TRBV6-4; CDR3 length: 15; J gene: TRBJ2-1; clone size: few; D gene: TRBD2; CDR3 DNA: TGTGCCAGCAGCGTAGCGGGAGGCCCTTCCTATGAGCAGTTCTTC; CDR3 protein: CASSVAGGPSYEQFF
V gene: TRBV7-6; CDR3 length: 15; J gene: TRBJ2-7; clone size: many; D gene: .; CDR3 DNA: TGTGCCAGCAGCTTAGGAACCGAATTCTCCTACGAGCAGTACTTC; CDR3 protein: CASSLGTEFSYEQYF
V gene: TRBV24-1; CDR3 length: 15; J gene: TRBJ1-5; clone size: .; D gene: TRBD1; CDR3 DNA: TGTGCCACCAGCGATCCGGGACAGGGGAATCAGCCCCAGCATTTT; CDR3 protein: CATSDPGQGNQPQHF
V gene: TRBV10-1; CDR3 length: 15; J gene: TRBJ2-7; clone size: few; D gene: .; CDR3 DNA: TGCGCCAGCAGTGAGTCAGGGCTAGCCCGCTACGAGCAGTACTTC; CDR3 protein: CASSESGLARYEQYF
V gene: TRBV12-3/TRBV12-4; CDR3 length: 18; J gene: TRBJ2-3; clone size: few; D gene: TRBD1; CDR3 DNA: TGTGCCAGCACCCCTACGGGGACAGGGCTGAACCCCACAGATACGCAGTATTTT; CDR3 protein: CASTPTGTGLNPTDTQYF
V gene: TRBV7-9; CDR3 length: 14; J gene: TRBJ2-2; clone size: .; D gene: .; CDR3 DNA: TGTGCCAGCAGGCCGACAGGACTTGGCGGGGAGCTGTTTTTT; CDR3 protein: CASRPTGLGGELFF
V gene: TRBV6-5; CDR3 length: 13; J gene: TRBJ1-1; clone size: .; D gene: TRBD1; CDR3 DNA: TGTGCCAGCAGTTACACAGGGGTCGCTGAAGCTTTCTTT; CDR3 protein: CASSYTGVAEAFF
V gene: TRBV9; CDR3 length: 15; J gene: TRBJ2-7; clone size: few; D gene: TRBD2; CDR3 DNA: TGTGCCAGCAGCCCCGGGGGGGGCACTACCTACGAGCAGTACTTC; CDR3 protein: CASSPGGGTTYEQYF
V gene: TRBV5-1; CDR3 length: 15; J gene: TRBJ2-1; clone size: .; D gene: .; CDR3 DNA: TGCGCCAGCAGCTTGGGCCGCCGAGGCCCGGATGAGCAGTTCTTC; CDR3 protein: CASSLGRRGPDEQFF
V gene: TRBV5-6; CDR3 length: 15; J gene: TRBJ2-1; clone size: many; D gene: TRBD2; CDR3 DNA: TGTGCCAGCACCCAAGCGGGAGTTCCCTACAATGAGCAGTTCTTC; CDR3 protein: CASTQAGVPYNEQFF
V gene: TRBV6-1; CDR3 length: 16; J gene: TRBJ1-2; clone size: .; D gene: TRBD1; CDR3 DNA: TGTGCCAGCAGCCAGGGCTTTTCGACAGGGCACTATGGCTACACCTTC; CDR3 protein: CASSQGFSTGHYGYTF
V gene: TRBV19; CDR3 length: 16; J gene: TRBJ2-1; clone size: .; D gene: TRBD2; CDR3 DNA: TGTGCCAGTAGGCCGGGACTAGCGGGAGGGCACTACGAGCAGTTCTTC; CDR3 protein: CASRPGLAGGHYEQFF
V gene: TRBV27; CDR3 length: 14; J gene: TRBJ2-7; clone size: many; D gene: .; CDR3 DNA: TGTGCCAGCAGTTTAGGTAGCGGAGATTACGAGCAGTACTTC; CDR3 protein: CASSLGSGDYEQYF
V gene: TRBV27; CDR3 length: 16; J gene: TRBJ2-3; clone size: .; D gene: TRBD1; CDR3 DNA: TGTGCCAGCAGGCCACAGGGGGCTGGAGGCACAGATACGCAGTATTTT; CDR3 protein: CASRPQGAGGTDTQYF
V gene: TRBV29-1; CDR3 length: 16; J gene: TRBJ2-2; clone size: .; D gene: TRBD2; CDR3 DNA: TGCAGCGCCCAGGGGCTTAGCGGGAGCCTAGCCGGGGAGCTGTTTTTT; CDR3 protein: CSAQGLSGSLAGELFF
V gene: TRBV25-1; CDR3 length: 13; J gene: TRBJ2-1; clone size: many; D gene: .; CDR3 DNA: TGTGCCAGCAGTGTGACAGGATACAATGAGCAGTTCTTC; CDR3 protein: CASSVTGYNEQFF
V gene: TRBV12-3/TRBV12-4; CDR3 length: 15; J gene: TRBJ2-7; clone size: many; D gene: TRBD2; CDR3 DNA: TGTGCCAGCACCTTTAGCGGGAGGGGATCCTACGAGCAGTACTTC; CDR3 protein: CASTFSGRGSYEQYF
V gene: TRBV7-6; CDR3 length: 17; J gene: TRBJ2-2; clone size: many; D gene: TRBD2; CDR3 DNA: TGTGCCAGCAGCCCCCCTGGTGGAGCGGGAATAACCGGGGAGCTGTTTTTT; CDR3 protein: CASSPPGGAGITGELFF
V gene: TRBV10-3; CDR3 length: 12; J gene: TRBJ1-1; clone size: few; D gene: .; CDR3 DNA: TGTGCCATCTCAGAGCCGAACACTGAAGCTTTCTTT; CDR3 protein: CAISEPNTEAFF
V gene: TRBV9; CDR3 length: 13; J gene: TRBJ1-5; clone size: few; D gene: .; CDR3 DNA: TGTGCCAGCAGCGACTTTGGCAATCAGCCCCAGCATTTT; CDR3 protein: CASSDFGNQPQHF
V gene: TRBV5-1; CDR3 length: 15; J gene: TRBJ2-2; clone size: .; D gene: TRBD2; CDR3 DNA: TGCGCCAGCAGCTTGGCCCAGCGGGGCACCGGGGAGCTGTTTTTT; CDR3 protein: CASSLAQRGTGELFF
V gene: TRBV27; CDR3 length: 15; J gene: TRBJ2-1; clone size: .; D gene: TRBD2; CDR3 DNA: TGTGCCAGCAGTTTGTCCAGCGGGACCTACAATGAGCAGTTCTTC; CDR3 protein: CASSLSSGTYNEQFF
V gene: TRBV7-9; CDR3 length: 11; J gene: TRBJ2-5; clone size: many; D gene: .; CDR3 DNA: TGTGCCAGCAGCTCCCGCGAGACCCAGTACTTC; CDR3 protein: CASSSRETQYF
V gene: TRBV7-8; CDR3 length: 16; J gene: TRBJ2-3; clone size: .; D gene: TRBD2; CDR3 DNA: TGTGCCAGCAGCTTACTCCCAGCGGGGCTCACAGATACGCAGTATTTT; CDR3 protein: CASSLLPAGLTDTQYF
V gene: TRBV9; CDR3 length: 17; J gene: TRBJ2-2; clone size: few; D gene: .; CDR3 DNA: TGTGCCAGCAGCGCAAGAAGGGGGGCGCCCAACACCGGGGAGCTGTTTTTT; CDR3 protein: CASSARRGAPNTGELFF
V gene: TRBV20-1; CDR3 length: 13; J gene: TRBJ2-7; clone size: .; D gene: .; CDR3 DNA: TGCAGTGCTAGAGATGGACTCCACTACGAGCAGTACTTC; CDR3 protein: CSARDGLHYEQYF
V gene: TRBV6-5; CDR3 length: 14; J gene: TRBJ2-7; clone size: .; D gene: TRBD2; CDR3 DNA: TGTGCCAGCAGTAACCGAGGACTAGCCTCCGAGCAGTACTTC; CDR3 protein: CASSNRGLASEQYF
V gene: TRBV4-3; CDR3 length: 15; J gene: TRBJ2-7; clone size: few; D gene: .; CDR3 DNA: TGCGCCAGCAGCCAAGGAGGGACACCCGTCTACGAGCAGTACTTC; CDR3 protein: CASSQGGTPVYEQYF
V gene: TRBV27; CDR3 length: 15; J gene: TRBJ2-1; clone size: few; D gene: TRBD2; CDR3 DNA: TGTGCCAGCAGTCAGCGGGAGGGCCCCTACAATGAGCAGTTCTTC; CDR3 protein: CASSQREGPYNEQFF
V gene: TRBV7-2; CDR3 length: 16; J gene: TRBJ1-4; clone size: few; D gene: .; CDR3 DNA: TGTGCCAGCAGCGAACGACCAGGGTTTGCTAATGAAAAACTGTTTTTT; CDR3 protein: CASSERPGFANEKLFF
V gene: TRBV11-2; CDR3 length: 12; J gene: TRBJ2-1; clone size: few; D gene: TRBD1; CDR3 DNA: TGTGCGGACAGGGGGTTTAACAATGAGCAGTTCTTC; CDR3 protein: CADRGFNNEQFF
V gene: TRBV4-1; CDR3 length: 16; J gene: TRBJ1-5; clone size: few; D gene: .; CDR3 DNA: TGCGCCAGCAGCCAAGATCCTGGGGGGCTTGGGCAGCCCCAGCATTTT; CDR3 protein: CASSQDPGGLGQPQHF
V gene: TRBV5-1; CDR3 length: 14; J gene: TRBJ2-1; clone size: .; D gene: .; CDR3 DNA: TGCGCCAGCAGCTTGATGACAGACTACAATGAGCAGTTCTTC; CDR3 protein: CASSLMTDYNEQFF
V gene: TRBV3-1; CDR3 length: 14; J gene: TRBJ2-5; clone size: .; D gene: TRBD2; CDR3 DNA: TGTGCCAGCAGCCAAGTTTCTAGCGGGGAGACCCAGTACTTC; CDR3 protein: CASSQVSSGETQYF
V gene: TRBV7-7; CDR3 length: 17; J gene: TRBJ2-3; clone size: .; D gene: TRBD1; CDR3 DNA: TGTGCTAGCAGCCCGGGGACAGTTAGCTATAGCACAGATACGCAGTATTTT; CDR3 protein: CASSPGTVSYSTDTQYF
V gene: TRBV29-1; CDR3 length: 14; J gene: TRBJ2-1; clone size: .; D gene: .; CDR3 DNA: TGCAGCGTGCATGGCCTAGCGAACTACAATGAGCAGTTCTTC; CDR3 protein: CSVHGLANYNEQFF